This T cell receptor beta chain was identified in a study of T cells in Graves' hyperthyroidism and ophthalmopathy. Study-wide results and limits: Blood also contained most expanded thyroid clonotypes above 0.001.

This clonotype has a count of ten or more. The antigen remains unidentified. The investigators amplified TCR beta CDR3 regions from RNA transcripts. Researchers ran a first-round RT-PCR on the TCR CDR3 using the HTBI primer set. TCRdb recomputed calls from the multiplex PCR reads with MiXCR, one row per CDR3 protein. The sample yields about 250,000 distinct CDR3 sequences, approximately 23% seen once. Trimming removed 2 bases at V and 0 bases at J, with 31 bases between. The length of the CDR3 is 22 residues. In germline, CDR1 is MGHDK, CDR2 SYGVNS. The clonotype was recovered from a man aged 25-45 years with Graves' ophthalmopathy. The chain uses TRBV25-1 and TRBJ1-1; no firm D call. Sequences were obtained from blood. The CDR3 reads CASSELARSPMPIPGMNTEAFF. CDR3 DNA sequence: TGTGCCAGCAGTGAACTTGCCCGATCGCCGATGCCGATCCCTGGCATGAACACTGAAGCTTTCTTT.